This T cell receptor beta chain derives from a study of blood T cell repertoires in COVID-19. Using immunoSEQ multiplex PCR, the repertoire was profiled, and TCRdb retains in-frame clones only, with some absent. Of 400,000 or so clones in the sample, about 87% were seen once. CDR1 and CDR2 from the germline V gene are SGHDN and FVKESK. The V and J ends lost 2 bases and 4 bases, in that order; junction bases with no gene match: 8. The CDR3 runs to 17 residues. Everyone who took part was 18 to 89 years old, and they came from 20 to 25 US areas. The source material was PBMCs or T cells enriched from blood (not recorded which). J is TRBJ2-1 and V is TRBV14; 10 bases fit TRBD2. The origin of this receptor is a man aged 40-55 years in a cohort exposed to, infected with or recovered from COVID-19 (not recorded which). The CDR3 region has the DNA TGTGCCAGCAGCCAATACAGGACTAGCGGAATATACAATGAGCAGTTCTTC. Residues: CASSQYRTSGIYNEQFF. Looking up the rest from reference TRBV14 and TRBJ2-1 gives the full variable domain: EAGVTQFPSHSVIEKGQTVTLRCDPISGHDNLYWYRRVMGKEIKFLLHFVKESKQDESGMPNNRFLAERTGGTYSTLKVQPAELEDSGVYFCASSQYRTSGIYNEQFFGPGTRLTVL.